This T cell receptor (beta chain) is from a study of beta chain features in type 1 diabetes. Across the study: What patients shared with healthy donors was a similar profile of age, gender and cell yields.

Expressed TCRB transcripts were sequenced because the isolated RNA had all been reverse transcribed beforehand. Here immunoSEQ multiplex PCR was the method, and the copy in TCRdb shows in-frame clones only, minus some. The data show more than 300,000 clones, around 12% seen once. It was via CD45RO/CCR7/CD25/CD127/CD95/CD27 that CD4+ naive, central memory, regulatory and stem cell-like memory cells were sorted. The clonotype originates from a man aged 18 to 29 in good health. The specimen was naive CD4+ T cells from blood.

The CDR3 coding sequence is TGTGCCAGCAGTTACCGACAGGGGAAGCAAGATACGCAGTATTTT. Translation gives CASSYRQGKQDTQYF. J is TRBJ2-3 and V is TRBV6-5; 8 nucleotides align to TRBD1. The CDR3 is 15 amino acids. CDR1 is MNHEY and CDR2 is SVGAGI in the germline V gene. V shed 2 bases, J shed 5 bases, and the junction held 6 bases outside the gene matches.